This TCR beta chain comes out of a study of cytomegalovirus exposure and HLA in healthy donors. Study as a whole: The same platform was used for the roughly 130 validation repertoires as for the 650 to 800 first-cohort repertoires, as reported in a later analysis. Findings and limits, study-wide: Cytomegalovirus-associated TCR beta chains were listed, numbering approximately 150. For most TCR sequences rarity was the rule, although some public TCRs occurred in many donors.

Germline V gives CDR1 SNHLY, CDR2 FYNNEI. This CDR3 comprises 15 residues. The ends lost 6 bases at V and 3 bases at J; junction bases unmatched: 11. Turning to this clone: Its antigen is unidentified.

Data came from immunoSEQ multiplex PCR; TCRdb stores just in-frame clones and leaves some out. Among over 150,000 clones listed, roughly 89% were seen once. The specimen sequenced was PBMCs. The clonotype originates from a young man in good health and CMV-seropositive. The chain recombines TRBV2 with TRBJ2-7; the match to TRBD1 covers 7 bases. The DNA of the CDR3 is TGTGCCAGCAGCAGCTACAGGGGCGGAAACTACGAGCAGTACTTC. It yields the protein CASSSYRGGNYEQYF. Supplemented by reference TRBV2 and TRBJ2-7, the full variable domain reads EPEVTQTPSHQVTQMGQEVILRCVPISNHLYFYWYRQILGQKVEFLVSFYNNEISEKSEIFDDQFSVERPDGSNFTLKIRSTKLEDSAMYFCASSSYRGGNYEQYFGPGTRLTVT.